A selection of T cell receptor beta chains follows, all from one sample in a study of T-cell reconstitution after alpha-beta-depleted transplantation in children. TCRdb fed the PCR reads into MiXCR, producing one record per CDR3 protein. This sample carries 90,000 to 100,000 distinct CDR3 sequences, 20% to 30% of them seen once, and the ten largest clones take roughly a fifth. Sample: PBMCs, taken before TCRalphabeta/CD19-depleted stem cell transplant. These receptors all come from a boy aged 2-9 years with acute lymphoblastic leukemia, due to receive a stem cell transplant. Both conserved end residues are part of each CDR3. A D gene is named only where the DNA matches it firmly. Where a row states a size, it is once, few, many or the class of an expanded clone; other rows omit it.

v_call	clone_size	cdr3_length	d_call	j_call	cdr3_nt	cdr3_aa
TRBV7-6	-	14	-	TRBJ1-1	TGTGCCAGCAGCTTAGGTGGGGGTAGGACTGAAGCTTTCTTT	CASSLGGGRTEAFF
TRBV10-3	-	13	TRBD1	TRBJ1-1	TGTGCCATCACTTCCGACAGGGCGGGTGAAGCTTTCTTT	CAITSDRAGEAFF
TRBV20-1	few	17	TRBD2	TRBJ2-4	TGCAGTGCCCCAAATGCGGGAGGGGGACTAGCCAAAAACATTCAGTACTTC	CSAPNAGGGLAKNIQYF
TRBV7-2	few	15	TRBD1	TRBJ1-5	TGTGCCAGCAGCTCTCGGACAGGCGCGGGTCAGCCCCAGCATTTT	CASSSRTGAGQPQHF
TRBV18	-	15	TRBD2	TRBJ2-1	TGTGCCAGCTCAGAAAGGACTAGCGGGGGTCCCACTCAGTTCTTC	CASSERTSGGPTQFF
TRBV5-1	-	15	TRBD2	TRBJ2-5	TGCGCCAGCAGCCCTAGGACTAGCGGAGGGGAGACCCAGTACTTC	CASSPRTSGGETQYF
TRBV11-1	-	13	TRBD1	TRBJ2-7	TGTGCCAGCAGCCTCCGGACAGGCGGTGAGCAGTACTTC	CASSLRTGGEQYF
TRBV10-3	few	13	TRBD1	TRBJ1-4	TGTGCCATCAGTGTCGACAGGGGGGAAAAACTGTTTTTT	CAISVDRGEKLFF
TRBV20-1	-	13	-	TRBJ1-1	TGCAGTGCTAGATACAGGGCGAACACTGAAGCTTTCTTT	CSARYRANTEAFF
TRBV25-1	-	20	-	TRBJ2-6	TGTGCCAGCAGTGCGTTGTCTCAACAGGGTCAGAACTCTGGGGCCAACGTCCTGACTTTC	CASSALSQQGQNSGANVLTF
TRBV11-2	many	16	-	TRBJ2-3	TGTGCCAGCAGTTTGCTACCGGGACCAGGGACAGATACGCAGTATTTT	CASSLLPGPGTDTQYF
TRBV20-1	-	12	-	TRBJ2-2	TGCAGTGCTAGAGGCGAAGCCGGGGAGCTGTTTTTT	CSARGEAGELFF
TRBV5-1	-	14	-	TRBJ2-5	TGCGCCAGCACTCGAGGGGAAGGCCAAGAGACCCAGTACTTC	CASTRGEGQETQYF
TRBV20-1	few	14	-	TRBJ1-1	TGCAGTGCTAGGTTCCGTTCCTCGAACACTGAAGCTTTCTTT	CSARFRSSNTEAFF
TRBV28	-	14	-	TRBJ2-5	TGTGCCAGCAGCAAAGCGGACCCTCAAGAGACCCAGTACTTC	CASSKADPQETQYF
TRBV29-1	-	14	TRBD1	TRBJ2-5	TGCAGCGATGGAGGGACAGGGGTTGGGGAGACCCAGTACTTC	CSDGGTGVGETQYF
TRBV6-2/TRBV6-3	-	18	TRBD2	TRBJ2-1	TGTGCCAGCAGTTGGGCGACTAGCGGGTCACATTCCTACAATGAGCAGTTCTTC	CASSWATSGSHSYNEQFF
TRBV5-1	few	15	-	TRBJ2-2	TGCGCCAGCAGCGATCGAGCGAGTAACACCGGGGAGCTGTTTTTT	CASSDRASNTGELFF